The 9 T cell receptor beta chains given below trace back to one sample, sequenced in a study of a mutant IDH1 vaccine in newly diagnosed glioma. Antigen specificity for these receptors is unknown. The time point here: week 23, last vaccination. A single vaccine dose contained 300 ug of mutant IDH1 20-mer peptide, and topical imiquimod was used with it. Clones were sequenced by immunoSEQ multiplex PCR, and TCRdb holds only the in-frame ones, with some missing. There are about 55,000 clones in the sample; about four fifths occur only once, and 5% to 8% lies in the top ten. Material: PBMCs, obtained from a glioma patient whose treatment included an IDH1 peptide vaccine. These receptors all come from a man aged 35 to 55 with glioma.

CDR3 in DNA: TGTGCCTGGAGTGTACTGAGCGGGGGGGGAGGTGAGCAGTTCTTC. Translated, it gives CAWSVLSGGGGEQFF. The chain couples TRBV30 to TRBJ2-1; 10 nucleotides align to TRBD2. J gave up 9 bases and V 0 bases, and 8 bases lay outside the gene matches. Per germline, CDR1 GTSNPN and CDR2 SVGIG (reference sequence). The CDR3 covers 15 residues.

The chain links TRBV5-1 to TRBJ1-6; D is possibly TRBD1 (6 bases). Trimming took 5 bases from V and 9 from J, leaving 9 bases between them. The germline V gene encodes CDR1 SGHRS and CDR2 YFSETQ. The CDR3 length is 12 residues. This CDR3 reads CASRSRGSPLHF. The CDR3 DNA follows: TGCGCCAGCAGATCCAGGGGTTCACCCCTCCACTTT.

The chain links TRBV27 to TRBJ1-2, with 9 nucleotides matching TRBD1. This CDR3 spans 15 amino acids. The germline V gene encodes CDR1 MNHEY and CDR2 SMNVEV (reference sequence). V shed 4 bases, J shed 7 bases, and the junction held 10 bases outside the gene matches. In nucleotides, the CDR3 is TGTGCCAGCAGTTGGCGGACAGGGGAAGTTAGTGGCTACACCTTC. It translates to CASSWRTGEVSGYTF.

The rearrangement links TRBV7-2 to TRBJ1-1; tentatively, D is TRBD1 (5 bases). CDR1 SGHTA and CDR2 FQGNSA come from the germline V gene. Trimming took off 7 bases at V and 4 bases at J, with 19 bases between the two ends. This CDR3 is 15 amino acids long. CDR3 DNA: TGTGCCAGCACCGTTACTCCGGGGGTAGGCACTGAAGCTTTCTTT. Translation gives CASTVTPGVGTEAFF. The full variable domain, rest sourced from reference TRBV7-2 and TRBJ1-1, is GAGVSQSPSNKVTEKGKDVELRCDPISGHTALYWYRQSLGQGLEFLIYFQGNSAPDKSGLPSDRFSAERTGGSVSTLTIQRTQQEDSAVYLCASTVTPGVGTEAFFGQGTRLTVV.

The chain couples TRBV5-4 to TRBJ1-2, with 7 bases that match TRBD1. Trimming at V came to 0 bases and at J to 1 base, leaving 3 bases not matched to a gene. The CDR3 spans 15 residues. Germline CDR1 and CDR2: SGHNT and YYREEE (reference sequence). CDR3 loop: CASSLAGDSNYGYTF. CDR3 sequence (DNA): TGTGCCAGCAGCTTGGCCGGGGACAGTAACTATGGCTACACCTTC.

The chain joins TRBV10-1 to TRBJ2-7; 13 bases align to TRBD2. The CDR3 is made up of 15 amino acids. V lost 5 bases to trimming and J lost 4 bases; unmatched junction nucleotides: 5. Germline V CDR1 and CDR2: WNHNN, SYGVQD (reference sequence). The CDR3 DNA reads TGCGCCAGCAGTCCTGGACTAGCGGGGGATTACGAGCAGTACTTC. Translating gives CASSPGLAGDYEQYF.

This clone was observed a few times. This chain connects TRBV30 to TRBJ2-5, with no clear D. Germline lookup yields CDR1 GTSNPN and CDR2 SVGIG (reference sequence). This CDR3 region has 10 residues. Trimming took 1 base from V and 4 from J, leaving 1 base between them. CDR3 sequence: CAWSAETQYF. CDR3 DNA sequence: TGTGCCTGGAGTGCAGAGACCCAGTACTTC.

The gene calls are TRBV2 and TRBJ1-3, with unresolved D. Looked up from germline, CDR1 is SNHLY and CDR2 is FYNNEI. The CDR3 is 15 residues long. Trimming cost V 4 bases and J 7 bases, with 17 bases left between them. Here the CDR3 reads CASSAGTLGSNTIYF. CDR3 nucleotides: TGTGCCAGCAGTGCTGGCACACTTGGTTCGAACACCATATATTTT.

V gene TRBV6-1 combines with J gene TRBJ2-1; D is unresolved. Between the trimmed V and J ends, which lost 6 bases and 5 bases, there was a span of 8 bases. The CDR3 sequence is 12 residues long. In germline, CDR1 is MNHNS, CDR2 SASEGT. CDR3: CASRLVNNEQFF. CDR3 bases: TGTGCCAGCAGATTGGTTAACAATGAGCAGTTCTTC.